What follows are 12 T cell receptor beta chains derived from one specimen sequenced in a study of T cell responses to AZD1222 COVID-19 vaccine. The data were produced by immunoSEQ multiplex PCR, yet TCRdb's version contains in-frame clones alone and is incomplete. The sample carries about 140,000 clones, approximately 94% recorded once. Specimen: peripheral blood, collected on day 0 of AZD1222 vaccination. The receptors shown here come from an adult in good health.

The chain links TRBV2 to TRBJ1-2; D is undetermined. Germline V gene sequence: CDR1 SNHLY, CDR2 FYNNEI. This CDR3 is built from 12 residues. V was trimmed by 7 bases and J by 10 bases, leaving 16 bases between them. CDR3 residues: CASTSSRAPYTF. In nucleotides, the CDR3 is TGTGCCAGCACTTCAAGTCGGGCCCCCTACACCTTC.

The chain recombines TRBV28 with TRBJ2-2, with D possibly being TRBD2 (6 bases). Trimming stripped 6 bases from V and 5 bases from J, with 22 bases between. This CDR3 contains 17 residues. CDR1 MDHEN and CDR2 SYDVKM come from the germline V gene. The CDR3 here is CASSPSAAGPRTGELFF. The CDR3 region has the DNA TGTGCCAGCAGCCCTAGTGCGGCGGGGCCGAGGACCGGGGAGCTGTTTTTT. Together with reference TRBV28 and TRBJ2-2, the CDR3 gives the full variable domain: DVKVTQSSRYLVKRTGEKVFLECVQDMDHENMFWYRQDPGLGLRLIYFSYDVKMKEKGDIPEGYSVSREKKERFSLILESASTNQTSMYLCASSPSAAGPRTGELFFGEGSRLTVL.

This chain uses TRBV9 with TRBJ1-6, with a weak D call TRBD1 (5 bases). The germline V gene has CDR1 SGDLS and CDR2 YYNGEE. The CDR3 runs to 13 residues. V was trimmed by 0 bases and J by 11 bases, leaving 9 bases between them. The CDR3 here is CASSVGGRAPLHF. Written as DNA, the CDR3 is TGTGCCAGCAGCGTAGGGGGGAGGGCACCCCTCCACTTT.

The chain couples TRBV29-1 to TRBJ2-1; TRBD2 aligns across 8 bases. The CDR3 has 12 amino acids. Germline V CDR1 and CDR2: SQVTM, ANQGSEA. This CDR3 reads CAGGASYNEQFF. The CDR3 DNA reads as TGCGCCGGGGGGGCATCCTACAATGAGCAGTTCTTC.

The V gene is TRBV15, the J gene TRBJ1-1; 10 nucleotides align to TRBD1. This CDR3 region has 16 residues. The V gene end was trimmed by 0 bases and the J gene end by 5 bases; junction bases not matched to a gene: 6. Germline V lookup: CDR1 LNHNV, CDR2 YYDKDF (reference sequence). This CDR3 reads CATSRDLRQGATEAFF. In nucleotides, the CDR3 is TGTGCCACCAGCAGAGATCTTCGACAGGGGGCAACTGAAGCTTTCTTT.

The J gene is TRBJ1-3, the V gene TRBV30, with unresolved D. CDR3 size: 13 residues. V lost 5 bases and J 1 base, leaving 9 bases between the germline ends. Germline lookup yields CDR1 GTSNPN and CDR2 SVGIG (reference sequence). The DNA for the CDR3 is TGTGCCTGGGATCTGGGATCTGGAAACACCATATATTTT. This translates into CAWDLGSGNTIYF.

The chain combines TRBV7-8 with TRBJ2-3; TRBD2 matches 13 bases. CDR1 and CDR2 (germline): SGHVS, FQNEAQ. The CDR3 contains 18 residues. With 5 bases clipped from V and 5 bases from J, the junction kept 13 bases outside the gene matches. The CDR3 nucleotides read TGTGCCAGCAGCAGACGGACTAGCGGGGGCTATCGGGGAGATACGCAGTATTTT. Protein product: CASSRRTSGGYRGDTQYF.

This chain uses TRBV10-2 with TRBJ2-3; 9 nucleotides match TRBD2. Germline V gene lookup returns CDR1 WSHSY and CDR2 SAAADI. The length of the CDR3 is 16 residues. Trimming removed 8 bases from V and 4 bases from J; junction bases left unmatched: 13. CDR3 region: CASGRKAGGHSDTQYF. CDR3 nucleotide sequence: TGCGCCAGCGGGAGAAAGGCGGGGGGGCACTCAGATACGCAGTATTTT.

The chain couples TRBV3-1 (or the pseudogene TRBV3-2) to TRBJ2-4; D is perhaps TRBD2 (6 bases). The CDR3 spans 17 residues. Germline V CDR1 and CDR2: LGHDT, YNNKEL (reference sequence). V gave up 2 bases and J gave up 4 bases, with 18 bases separating them. CDR3 nucleotide sequence: TGTGCCAGCAGCCAACGACTAGACCCACTTATGAAAAACATTCAGTACTTC. It is translated as CASSQRLDPLMKNIQYF.

Comment on this clone: This sample also contains other DNA sequences that code for the same CDR3. The chain carries TRBV12-3 or TRBV12-4 and TRBJ1-1; D uncertain. Trimming removed 5 bases from V and 1 base from J, with 5 bases in between. The CDR3 has 12 residues. This chain's CDR3 is CASSLGNTEAFF. CDR3 bases: TGTGCCAGCAGTCTCGGGAACACTGAAGCTTTCTTT.

The chain has TRBV3-1 (or the pseudogene TRBV3-2) and TRBJ1-1; weak D call: TRBD1 (6 bases). The V gene lost 5 bases and the J gene lost 1 base, with 8 bases spanning the gap. Germline assignment: CDR1 LGHDT and CDR2 YNNKEL (reference sequence). CDR3 length equals 13 residues. CDR3 nucleotides: TGTGCCAGCAGCTGGACAGAGAACACTGAAGCTTTCTTT. It translates to CASSWTENTEAFF.

J is TRBJ1-4 and V is TRBV28; 7 bases are shared with TRBD1. The CDR3 covers 15 residues. V lost 6 bases to trimming and J lost 5 bases; unmatched junction nucleotides: 9. In germline, CDR1 is MDHEN, CDR2 SYDVKM. CDR3 region: CASRRGDRLNEKLFF. In nucleotides, the CDR3 is TGTGCCAGCAGACGCGGGGACAGACTAAATGAAAAACTGTTTTTT.